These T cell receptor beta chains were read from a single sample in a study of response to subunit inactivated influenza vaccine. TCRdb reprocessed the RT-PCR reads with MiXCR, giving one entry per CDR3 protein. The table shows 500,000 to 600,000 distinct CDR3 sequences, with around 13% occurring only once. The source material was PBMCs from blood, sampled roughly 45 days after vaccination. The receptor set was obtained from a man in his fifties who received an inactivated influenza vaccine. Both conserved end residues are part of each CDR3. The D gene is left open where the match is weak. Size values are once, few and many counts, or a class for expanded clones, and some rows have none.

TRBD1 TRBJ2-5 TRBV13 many TGTGCCAGCAGCGCGCAGACAGGGCGCAGGGCGCTACAAGAGACCCAGTACTTC CASSAQTGRRALQETQYF
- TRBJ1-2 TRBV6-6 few TGTGCCAGCAGTTACGACGTTAACTATGGCTACACCTTC CASSYDVNYGYTF
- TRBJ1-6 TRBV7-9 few TGTGCCAGCAGCTATGGACAGAATAATTCACCCCTCCACTTT CASSYGQNNSPLHF
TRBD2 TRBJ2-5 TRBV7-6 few TGTGCCAGCAGCTTAGTGAGCGGGAGGGCCTGGGAGACCCAGTACTTC CASSLVSGRAWETQYF
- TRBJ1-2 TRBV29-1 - TGCAGCGTTGTCGGAGCAGATAGGGGCTACACCTTC CSVVGADRGYTF
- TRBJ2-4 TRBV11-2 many TGTGCCAGCAGCTTTGACAGAAACATTCAGTACTTC CASSFDRNIQYF
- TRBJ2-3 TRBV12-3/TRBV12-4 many TGTGCCAGCAGTTTACTGCGGCCCCCAGATACGCAGTATTTT CASSLLRPPDTQYF
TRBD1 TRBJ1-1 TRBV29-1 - TGCAGCGCTTGGACAGGGGGGAACACTGAAGCTTTCTTT CSAWTGGNTEAFF
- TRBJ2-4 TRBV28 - TGTGCCAGCAGTGCCCAGACTAGGGGAAACATTCAGTACTTC CASSAQTRGNIQYF
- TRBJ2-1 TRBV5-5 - TGTGCCAGCAGCTCCCGCCTTGGAGGGTTCGATGAGCAGTTCTTC CASSSRLGGFDEQFF
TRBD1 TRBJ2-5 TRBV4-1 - TGCGCCAGCAGCTCGACCTACCAACCACAGGGGGCAGCGACCCAGTACTTC CASSSTYQPQGAATQYF
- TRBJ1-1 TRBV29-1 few TGCAGCGTTGATAAATCAGTGAACACTGAAGCTTTCTTT CSVDKSVNTEAFF
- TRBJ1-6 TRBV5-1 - TGCGCCAGCAGCTCCCACCTAGCTGATTCACCCCTCCACTTT CASSSHLADSPLHF
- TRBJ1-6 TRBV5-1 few TGCGCCAGCAGCAGCGGGGACGGCCATTCACCCCTCCACTTT CASSSGDGHSPLHF
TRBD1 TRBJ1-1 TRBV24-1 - TGTGCCACCAGTGATTTTAGGGGGCTAGAGGCTTTCTTT CATSDFRGLEAFF
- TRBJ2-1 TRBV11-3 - TGTGCCAGCAGCATGGGCAATGAGCAGTTCTTC CASSMGNEQFF
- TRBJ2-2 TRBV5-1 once TGCGCCAGCAGCTTGGGGGACACCTACTCCACAAGGGAGCTGTTTTTT CASSLGDTYSTRELFF
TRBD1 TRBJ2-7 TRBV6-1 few TGTGCCAGCAGTGGCCCGGGGGCAGGGGGCGCGCGCTCTCATTACGAGCAGTACTTC CASSGPGAGGARSHYEQYF